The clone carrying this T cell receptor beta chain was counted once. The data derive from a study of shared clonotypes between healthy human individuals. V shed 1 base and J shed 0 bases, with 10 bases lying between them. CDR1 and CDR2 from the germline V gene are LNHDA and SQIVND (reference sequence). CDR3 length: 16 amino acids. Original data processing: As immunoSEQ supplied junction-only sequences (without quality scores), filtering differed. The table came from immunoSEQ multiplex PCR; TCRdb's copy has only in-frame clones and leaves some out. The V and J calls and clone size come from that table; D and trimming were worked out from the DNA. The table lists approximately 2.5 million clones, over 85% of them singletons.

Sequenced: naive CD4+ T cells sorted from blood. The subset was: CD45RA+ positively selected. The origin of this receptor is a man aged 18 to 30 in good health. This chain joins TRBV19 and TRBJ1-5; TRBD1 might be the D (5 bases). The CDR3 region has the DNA TGTGCCAGTAGTATAGGGCAGGGCTATAGCAATCAGCCCCAGCATTTT. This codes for CASSIGQGYSNQPQHF. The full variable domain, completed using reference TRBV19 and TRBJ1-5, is DGGITQSPKYLFRKEGQNVTLSCEQNLNHDAMYWYRQDPGQGLRLIYYSQIVNDFQKGDIAEGYSVSREKKESFPLTVTSAQKNPTAFYLCASSIGQGYSNQPQHFGDGTRLSIL.